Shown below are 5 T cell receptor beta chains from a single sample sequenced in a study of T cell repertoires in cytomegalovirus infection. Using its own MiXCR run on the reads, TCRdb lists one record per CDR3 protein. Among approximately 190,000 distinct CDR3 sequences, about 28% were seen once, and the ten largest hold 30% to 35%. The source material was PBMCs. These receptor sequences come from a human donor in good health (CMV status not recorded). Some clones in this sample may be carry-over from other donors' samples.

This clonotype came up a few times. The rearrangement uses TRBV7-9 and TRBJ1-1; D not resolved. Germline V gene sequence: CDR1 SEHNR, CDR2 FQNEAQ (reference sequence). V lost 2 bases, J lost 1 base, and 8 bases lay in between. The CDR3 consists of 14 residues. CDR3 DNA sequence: TGTGCCAGCAGCTTAAGTGTTTGGAACACTGAAGCTTTCTTT. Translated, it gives CASSLSVWNTEAFF.

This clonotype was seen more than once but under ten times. The CDR3, as DNA: TGTGCCAGCAGCCAACCGGGGGGCGGTTACAATGAGCAGTTCTTC. Translated: CASSQPGGGYNEQFF. This sequence joins TRBV4-2 and TRBJ2-1; D might be TRBD2 (7 bases). Germline V gives CDR1 LGHNA, CDR2 YNFKEQ. The CDR3 spans 15 residues. V lost 2 bases, J lost 4 bases, and 12 bases lay in between.

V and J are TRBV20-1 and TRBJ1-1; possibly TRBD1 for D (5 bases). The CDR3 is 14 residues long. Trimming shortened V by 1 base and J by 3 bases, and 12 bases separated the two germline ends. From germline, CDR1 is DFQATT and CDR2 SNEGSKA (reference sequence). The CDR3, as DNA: TGCAGTGCTAGAGGGAACGGGGGGGACACTGAAGCTTTCTTT. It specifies CSARGNGGDTEAFF.

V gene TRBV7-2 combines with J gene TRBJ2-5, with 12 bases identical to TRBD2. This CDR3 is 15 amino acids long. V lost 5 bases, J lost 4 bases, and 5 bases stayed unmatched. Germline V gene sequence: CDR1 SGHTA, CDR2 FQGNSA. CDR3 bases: TGTGCCAGCAGCCGAACTAGCGGGGGGTTAGAGACCCAGTACTTC. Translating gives CASSRTSGGLETQYF.

CDR3 sequence reads: CSVRGTGRASEAFF. Written as DNA, the CDR3 is TGCAGCGTTAGAGGAACAGGGCGTGCGTCTGAAGCTTTCTTT. The genes are TRBV29-1 and TRBJ1-1, with D perhaps matching TRBD1 (6 bases). Between the trimmed V and J ends, which lost 5 bases and 6 bases, there was a span of 19 bases. There are 14 residues in the CDR3. CDR1 SQVTM and CDR2 ANQGSEA come from the germline V gene.